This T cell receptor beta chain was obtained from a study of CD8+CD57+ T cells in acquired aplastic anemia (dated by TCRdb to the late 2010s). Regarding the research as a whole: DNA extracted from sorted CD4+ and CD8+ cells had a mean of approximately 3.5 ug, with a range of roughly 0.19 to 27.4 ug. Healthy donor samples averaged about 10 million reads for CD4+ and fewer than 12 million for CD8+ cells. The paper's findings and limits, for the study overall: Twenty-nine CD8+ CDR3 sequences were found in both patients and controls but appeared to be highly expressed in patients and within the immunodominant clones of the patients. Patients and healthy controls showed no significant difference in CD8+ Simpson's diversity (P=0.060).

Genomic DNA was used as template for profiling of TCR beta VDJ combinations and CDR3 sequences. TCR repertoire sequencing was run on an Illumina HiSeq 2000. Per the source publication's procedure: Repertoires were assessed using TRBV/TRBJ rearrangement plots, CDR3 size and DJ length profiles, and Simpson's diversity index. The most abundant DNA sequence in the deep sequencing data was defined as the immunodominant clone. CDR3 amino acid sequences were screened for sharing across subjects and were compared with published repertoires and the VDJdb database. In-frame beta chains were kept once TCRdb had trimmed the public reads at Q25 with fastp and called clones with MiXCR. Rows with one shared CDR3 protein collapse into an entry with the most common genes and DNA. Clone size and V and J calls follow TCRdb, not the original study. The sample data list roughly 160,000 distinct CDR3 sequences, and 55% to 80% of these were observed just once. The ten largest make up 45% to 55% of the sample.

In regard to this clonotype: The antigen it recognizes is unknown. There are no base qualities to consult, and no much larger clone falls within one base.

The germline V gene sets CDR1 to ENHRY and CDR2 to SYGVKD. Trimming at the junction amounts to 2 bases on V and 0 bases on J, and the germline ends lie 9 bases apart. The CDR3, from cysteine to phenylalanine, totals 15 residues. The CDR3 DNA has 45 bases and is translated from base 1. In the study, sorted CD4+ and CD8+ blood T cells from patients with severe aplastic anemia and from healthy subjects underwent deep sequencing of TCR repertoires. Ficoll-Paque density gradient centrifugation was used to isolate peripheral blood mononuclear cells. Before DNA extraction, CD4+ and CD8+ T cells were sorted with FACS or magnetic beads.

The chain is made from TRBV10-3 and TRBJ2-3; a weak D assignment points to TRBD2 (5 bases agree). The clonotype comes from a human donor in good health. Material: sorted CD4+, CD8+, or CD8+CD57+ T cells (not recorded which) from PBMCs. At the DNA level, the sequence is TGTGCCATCAGTGAGCCTAGCCTTAGCACAGATACGCAGTATTTT. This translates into CAISEPSLSTDTQYF.